This TCR beta chain was profiled in a study of blood T cell repertoires in COVID-19. Enrollees, about 18 to 95 years old, lived in some 24 US areas. Germline assignment: CDR1 PRHDT and CDR2 FYEKMQ (reference sequence). V shed 0 bases and J 2 bases; nucleotides not matched to a gene: 4. The CDR3 has 16 residues. Original analysis: Researchers report that nucleated cell counts were estimated from reference gene primer amplification. Clones were read by immunoSEQ multiplex PCR, and TCRdb kept only the in-frame ones, dropping some. The D gene and trimming were derived from the DNA, and the V and J assignments and clone size from that table. Among fewer than 500,000 clones listed, about nine tenths were seen once.

This clonotype was sampled from a woman between 18 and 29 years old who had recovered from COVID-19. The sample taken for sequencing was PBMCs or T cells enriched from blood (not recorded which). The V gene is TRBV13, the J gene TRBJ2-5; 9 bases agree with TRBD2. As DNA, the CDR3 is TGTGCCAGCAGCTTAGGAGTAGCGGGGGATCAAGAGACCCAGTACTTC. This codes for CASSLGVAGDQETQYF.